This T cell receptor (beta chain) was obtained from a study of T cells in tuberculosis. As for the study in general: In South Africa, adults with active tuberculosis were compared with IGRA-negative and latently infected IGRA-positive adolescents. Study conclusions and caveats: Selection depended on which cryopreserved specimens were available. The TCR-beta difference was not significant; alpha differences partly reflected length.

The data were produced by immunoSEQ multiplex PCR, yet TCRdb's version contains in-frame clones alone and is incomplete. The top ten hold under 2% of the sample, which has about 43,000 clones, roughly 94% seen once. Worth noting for this clone: Its antigen remains unidentified.

At study entry, adolescents had tuberculin skin tests and IGRA screening. This sequence was found in a donor aged 5 to 30 with latent tuberculosis or without tuberculosis infection. Some clones in this sample may be carry-over from other donors' samples. Sequencing was performed on PBMCs.

CDR3 bases: TGTGCCTGGAGTGATCACGATGGTTTCGGGACCCAGTACTTC. It codes for CAWSDHDGFGTQYF. This chain connects TRBV30 to TRBJ2-5; D not resolved. Trimming pared 1 base from V and 7 bases from J, leaving 16 bases between. The CDR3 contains 14 residues. Germline V gene data show CDR1 as GTSNPN and CDR2 as SVGIG (reference sequence).